This paragraph reports one T cell receptor beta chain. This clonotype was counted only a few times. Its antigen is currently not known. Base-call qualities are not available, and no considerably larger clone is one nucleotide away. Ficoll-Paque density gradient centrifugation was used to isolate PBMCs. This record comes from a study of T-cell memory formation after mild COVID-19 (dated by TCRdb to about 2021). In the study overall: Most TCR sequence clusters were specific to one of the two donors. The cohort comprised two young, previously healthy adult volunteers, one female and one male. In a couple of donors, T-cell clones that expanded and contracted after mild COVID-19 were tracked by sequencing TCRalpha and TCRbeta repertoires over time. What the authors observed across the whole study: Only a couple of mild cases were covered by the study, and larger cohorts that include severe cases with pre-infection samples were considered necessary. SARS-CoV-2 specificity was not confirmed for the second-wave clones peaking on day 37. Some responding clones were detected in pre-infection memory, which suggested that pre-existing cross-reactive memory T cells had joined the SARS-CoV-2 response. Contracting CD4+ clones were found mainly in CM and EM memory subsets, while CD8+ clones were enriched in EMRA. Balanced CD4/CD8 phenotypes were observed for clones contracting from day 15 to 85, whereas a bias towards CD4+ was observed for a second wave of clones expanding from day 15 to 37.

The germline V gene gives CDR1 as KGHSH and CDR2 as LQKENI. V loses 3 bases, J loses 1 base, and the germline ends lie 16 bases apart. The CDR3 runs 17 amino acids, cysteine and phenylalanine included. Solely the CDR3 DNA is kept, with 51 bases framed from the first base. Instrument on record: Illumina NovaSeq 6000. cDNA libraries for TCRalpha and TCRbeta were prepared by 5'RACE using constant-segment primers, with sample barcodes and unique molecular identifiers added. Trizol reagent was used to extract RNA from every sample. Amplification of the libraries took two PCR steps, and the second step added a second sample barcode plus Illumina TruSeq adapters. Libraries were sequenced on an Illumina NovaSeq with 2 x 150 bp paired-end reads. Turning to the authors' computational methods: Demultiplexing of reads and collapsing into UMI-guided consensus sequences were performed with migec v1.2.7. With mixcr v2.1.11, UMI consensuses were aligned to TRA and TRB V and J templates and assembled into clonotypes. A clonotype was counted as expanded or contracted only if both edgeR and NoisET called the change significant, with noise models trained on biological replicates. edgeR calls used a false discovery rate-adjusted p below 0.01 and a log2 fold-change threshold of 1. As an exploratory analysis of dynamics, max-normalized trajectories of the 1000 most abundant clonotypes were examined with PCA combined with hierarchical clustering. Separately sequenced CD4+ and CD8+ repertoires were used to assign the CD4 or CD8 phenotype of responding clones. The raw public data were reprocessed by TCRdb itself: fastp quality trimming at Q25, MiXCR clonotype calling, in-frame beta chains only. Each entry is one CDR3 protein sequence, shown with its most common DNA and genes. The authors' filters were not applied to this entry. Within this sample are 220,000 or so distinct CDR3 sequences, with 7.5% to 10% of them counted one time only. The ten largest clones represent around 3.3% of the sample.

The sequenced sample was PBMCs or a T cell subset sorted from them (not recorded which). The source is a man aged 18 to 29 who had mild COVID-19 (a few samples of this study predate the infection). The sample titles of this study are shuffled in the database, so cell type and time point are left out; the donor was told from shared clones. The V and J segments used are TRBV18 and TRBJ2-4; TRBD2 is a weak D gene call, 6 bases matching. The CDR3 loop reads CASSPTAGRGAKNIQYF. Here is the DNA: TGTGCCAGCTCACCTACCGCCGGGAGAGGGGCCAAAAACATTCAGTACTTC.